These 12 T cell receptor beta chains came from one sample sequenced in a study of vaccination effects on CD4 cells after COVID-19 (dated by TCRdb to between 2021 and 2023). The library came from the immunoSEQ multiplex PCR assay. Imported from immuneACCESS, the table was reduced by TCRdb to in-frame sequences with V and J called. These copies leave out some clones; in studies compared against another copy, an unresolved V gene accounts for under half, and the cause of the remainder is not known. This sample comprises about 24,000 clones, 70% to 75% of them detected only once. In total, the top ten clones hold roughly 8% of the sample. To identify antigen-specific CD4+ T cell clonotypes by their expansion, the ViraFEST assay first stimulated PBMC with viral peptide pools and then applied TCR sequencing. After 10 days of culture, CD4+ T cells were isolated with the EasySep CD4+ T cell isolation kit. Each participant got two doses of an mRNA SARS-CoV-2 vaccine, either BNT162b2 or mRNA-1273.

No antigen has been assigned to these receptors. The sample in question was CD4+ T cells from PBMCs cultured with SARS-CoV-2 spike peptides, obtained after COVID-19 vaccination. This specimen's cell subset or site label, interpreted: SARS-CoV-2 spike overlapping peptide pool stimulation. These TCRs come from a human donor who received a COVID-19 vaccine.

The table lists this clone with a few counts. The rearrangement links TRBV6-5 to TRBJ1-2, with 9 positions matching TRBD1. The V and J ends lost 6 bases and 6 bases, in that order; junction bases with no gene match: 8. The germline gives CDR1 MNHEY, CDR2 SVGAGI. The CDR3 consists of 14 residues. CDR3 residues: CASRPGQGTDGYTF. As DNA, the CDR3 is TGTGCCAGCAGGCCCGGACAGGGGACGGATGGCTACACCTTC.

CDR3 DNA sequence: TGTGCCAGCAGCGTAGGGGGCGAAGATACGCAGTATTTT. Protein: CASSVGGEDTQYF. V usage is TRBV9 and J usage is TRBJ2-3; TRBD1 might be the D (5 bases). Germline V gives CDR1 SGDLS, CDR2 YYNGEE. This CDR3 spans 13 amino acids. The V gene lost 0 bases and the J gene lost 5 bases, with 7 bases spanning the gap.

V usage is TRBV7-9 and J usage is TRBJ2-7; no definite D call. The CDR3 is made up of 12 amino acids. Deletions cut 4 bases from V and 3 bases from J, with 7 bases between. CDR1 and CDR2 from the germline V gene are SEHNR and FQNEAQ (reference sequence). The CDR3 spells CASSSSHYEQYF. The CDR3 DNA sequence: TGTGCCAGCAGCTCGAGCCACTACGAGCAGTACTTC.

The rearrangement links TRBV9 to TRBJ1-6; tentatively, D is TRBD1 (5 bases). With 3 bases removed from V and 5 bases from J, the gap between germline ends came to 9 bases. CDR3 length equals 14 residues. Germline CDR1 and CDR2: SGDLS and YYNGEE. The CDR3 loop reads CASSATVNNSPLHF. The CDR3 bases are TGTGCCAGCAGCGCGACAGTCAATAATTCACCCCTCCACTTT.

This sequence joins TRBV5-1 and TRBJ2-1; D call uncertain. The CDR3 loop spans 13 amino acids. Germline V gives CDR1 SGHRS, CDR2 YFSETQ. V lost 0 bases to trimming and J lost 7 bases, with 8 bases between them. This CDR3 reads CASSLEGWNEQFF. In DNA form, the CDR3 reads TGCGCCAGCAGCTTGGAGGGATGGAATGAGCAGTTCTTC.

This chain uses TRBV24-1 with TRBJ2-1; TRBD2 agrees at 11 bases. V lost 2 bases and J lost 3; bases outside the gene matches: 14. Germline V gene data show CDR1 as KGHDR and CDR2 as SFDVKD. The CDR3 is made up of 20 amino acids. CDR3 sequence reads: CATSDSGTASSGRFYNEQFF. The DNA of the CDR3 is TGTGCCACCAGTGATTCCGGGACAGCGTCTAGCGGGAGGTTCTACAATGAGCAGTTCTTC.

The rearrangement links TRBV3-1 (or the pseudogene TRBV3-2) to TRBJ2-7; TRBD1 agrees at 7 bases. V was clipped by 1 base and J by 3 bases; unmatched bases: 9. There are 16 residues in the CDR3. Germline V lookup: CDR1 LGHDT, CDR2 YNNKEL (reference sequence). CDR3 sequence (DNA): TGTGCCAGCAGCCAAGGTAGGACAGGAGTAATCTACGAGCAGTACTTC. It yields the protein CASSQGRTGVIYEQYF.

The V and J genes are TRBV30 and TRBJ2-7; possibly TRBD1 or TRBD2 for D (5 bases each). The CDR3 is 14 residues long. Trimming pared 2 bases from V and 4 bases from J, leaving 15 bases between. Per germline, CDR1 GTSNPN and CDR2 SVGIG (reference sequence). The DNA of the CDR3 is TGTGCCTGGAGTAGGGCAGGGAGTGCTTACGAGCAGTACTTC. It yields the protein CAWSRAGSAYEQYF.

The rearrangement joins TRBV27 to TRBJ1-5; D gene ambiguous. Germline CDR1 MNHEY, CDR2 SMNVEV (reference sequence). V gave up 6 bases and J gave up 6 bases, with 18 bases separating them. CDR3 length equals 15 residues. The CDR3 reads CASSAEARGIQPQHF. CDR3 coding DNA: TGTGCCAGCAGCGCCGAGGCGCGAGGCATTCAGCCCCAGCATTTT.

The rearrangement links TRBV15 to TRBJ2-7, with 11 bases that match TRBD1. Germline loops: CDR1 LNHNV, CDR2 YYDKDF (reference sequence). V lost 3 bases and J lost 1; bases outside the gene matches: 5. The CDR3 length is 16 residues. The CDR3 DNA sequence: TGTGCCACCAGCAGCCCGGGGACAGGGGGTTCCTACGAGCAGTACTTC. The encoded protein is CATSSPGTGGSYEQYF.

Here the CDR3 reads CASSTGTSYEQYF. For the CDR3, the DNA is TGTGCCAGCAGTACCGGGACCTCCTACGAGCAGTACTTC. V gene TRBV5-4 combines with J gene TRBJ2-7; perhaps D is TRBD1 or TRBD2 (5 bases each). Per germline, CDR1 SGHNT and CDR2 YYREEE (reference sequence). The CDR3 runs 13 residues. Trimming stripped 5 bases from V and 0 bases from J, with 9 bases between.

The chain has TRBV5-4 and TRBJ1-2; the D is unclear. Germline V gene sequence: CDR1 SGHNT, CDR2 YYREEE (reference sequence). The CDR3 runs 12 residues. The ends were cut back, 0 bases at V and 9 bases at J, with 9 bases in the middle. CDR3 protein: CASSLGRSRYTF. CDR3 sequence (DNA): TGTGCCAGCAGCTTGGGCAGATCCCGCTACACCTTC.